This TCR beta chain stems from a study of cytomegalovirus exposure and HLA in healthy donors. General study results and limits: Confirmation in vitro established that a few CMV-associated chains were specific for CMV antigens.

The primer mix had 60 Vbeta and 13 Jbeta primers. Clones were sequenced by immunoSEQ multiplex PCR, and TCRdb holds only the in-frame ones, with some missing. The sample includes some 100,000 clones, approximately 75% of them seen just once. The V end lost 5 bases, the J end lost 0 bases, and 7 bases lay between the germline ends. The V gene's germline CDR1 is MNHEY and CDR2 SMNVEV (reference sequence). The CDR3 loop spans 13 amino acids. On this clone itself: Its antigen is unknown.

The gene calls are TRBV27 and TRBJ1-1, with D uncertain. The sequencing input was PBMCs. The receptor's source is a female donor in good health and CMV-seropositive. The CDR3 DNA follows: TGTGCCAGCAGTCTTTCCGTGAACACTGAAGCTTTCTTT. This translates into CASSLSVNTEAFF.